This TCR beta chain originates from a study of control samples from healthy donors and cancer patients. CDR3 length equals 17 residues. Losses at the gene ends were 0 bases for V and 0 bases for J; bases not matched to a gene: 4. The V gene's germline CDR1 is SGDLS and CDR2 YYNGEE. On this clone itself: The same CDR3 is also encoded by other DNA sequences in this sample.

Measured with immunoSEQ multiplex PCR; TCRdb has only the in-frame clones, and not every one. Of approximately 150,000 clones listed, more than 85% are singletons. The specimen was blood. This chain links TRBV9 with TRBJ2-2; 8 bases are shared with TRBD2. This receptor was identified in a man younger than 45 in good health. CDR3 protein: CASSVGPGGANTGELFF. The CDR3 nucleotides are TGTGCCAGCAGCGTAGGCCCCGGGGGGGCGAACACCGGGGAGCTGTTTTTT.